This entry lists 28 T cell receptor beta chains sequenced from one sample in a study of blood T cells in healthy people across ages. The authors ran a second PCR of roughly 6 to 12 cycles using a sample-barcoded 5' primer and a J-beta primer mix. TCRdb used MiXCR to reprocess the 5' RACE reads, holding one entry per CDR3 protein. The repertoire holds about 800,000 distinct CDR3 sequences, with roughly 60% as singletons. Sample: blood. The receptor source for this set is a man aged 25-45 years in good health.

V gene TRBV7-2 combines with J gene TRBJ2-7; D might be TRBD1 (5 bases). The CDR3 loop spans 13 amino acids. V shed 5 bases and J shed 5 bases, with 13 bases lying between them. The germline gives CDR1 SGHTA, CDR2 FQGNSA. In nucleotides, the CDR3 is TGTGCCAGCAGCCCCTCAGGGTCCGACGAGCAGTACTTC. Amino acid sequence: CASSPSGSDEQYF.

Of note for this clonotype: A much larger clone lies a single base off, so this may be a read error. The chain uses TRBV9 and TRBJ2-7; D ambiguous. The CDR3 consists of 15 residues. Deletions cut 4 bases from V and 7 bases from J, with 21 bases between. Looked up from germline, CDR1 is SGDLS and CDR2 is YYNGEE. Here the CDR3 reads CASSPPQFPTMEQYF. CDR3 sequence (DNA): TGTGCCAGCAGCCCGCCCCAGTTTCCCACAATGGAGCAGTACTTC.

The chain recombines TRBV6-2 or TRBV6-3 with TRBJ2-4, with D unresolved. The J call is uncertain, as TRBJ2-5 better fits the DNA end. The germline gives CDR1 MNHEY, CDR2 SVGEGT. The CDR3 contains 16 residues. CDR3 sequence reads: CASSYSLQWIQETQYF. In nucleotides, the CDR3 is TGTGCCAGCAGTTACTCGTTACAGTGGATCCAAGAGACCCAGTACTTC.

This chain uses TRBV20-1 with TRBJ2-3, with 8 positions matching TRBD2. Germline trimming cut 5 bases from V and 6 bases from J; bases unmatched to any gene: 7. This CDR3 spans 13 amino acids. Per germline, CDR1 DFQATT and CDR2 SNEGSKA (reference sequence). CDR3 coding DNA: TGCAGTGCTGAAAGCGGGAGAACCGATACGCAGTATTTT. Translated, it gives CSAESGRTDTQYF.

V gene TRBV28 combines with J gene TRBJ1-4, with 7 bases matching TRBD1. Germline CDR1 reads MDHEN; CDR2 reads SYDVKM. CDR3 length equals 16 residues. After removal of 3 bases from V and 0 bases from J, the junction contained 4 bases not matched to a gene. This CDR3 reads CASSFTGTATNEKLFF. The DNA of the CDR3 is TGTGCCAGCAGTTTTACGGGGACAGCAACTAATGAAAAACTGTTTTTT.

The J gene is TRBJ2-1, the V gene TRBV2; D may be TRBD1 or TRBD2 (5 bases each). The germline V and J ends were trimmed by 7 bases and 7 bases, with 14 bases remaining between them. This CDR3 comprises 13 residues. Germline V gives CDR1 SNHLY, CDR2 FYNNEI. In DNA, the CDR3 is TGTGCCAGCACGACTTTGGGGGTTAATGAGCAGTTCTTC. It translates to CASTTLGVNEQFF.

Only a few counts were recorded for this clonotype. CDR3 coding DNA: TGTGCCAGCAGTTCCAAGACTCCGCGAGCGGAGGTTCGGGATACGCAGTATTTT. Amino acid sequence: CASSSKTPRAEVRDTQYF. This chain links TRBV28 with TRBJ2-3; D possibly corresponds to TRBD2 (5 bases). Per the germline V gene, CDR1 is MDHEN and CDR2 is SYDVKM. With 4 bases removed from V and 6 bases from J, the gap between germline ends came to 26 bases. There are 18 residues in the CDR3.

This clonotype was picked up a small number of times. The chain couples TRBV6-1 to TRBJ2-7; no definite D call. The CDR3 is 13 amino acids. V lost 3 bases and J 0 bases, leaving 6 bases between the germline ends. Germline CDR1 and CDR2: MNHNS and SASEGT. The CDR3 DNA reads TGTGCCAGCAGTGACAGGAGCTCCTACGAGCAGTACTTC. Encoded protein: CASSDRSSYEQYF.

The chain joins TRBV18 to TRBJ2-5; perhaps TRBD2 as D (6 bases). The CDR3 is 16 amino acids. V shed 2 bases and J shed 1 base, with 14 bases lying between them. CDR1 is KGHSH and CDR2 is LQKENI in the germline V gene. The CDR3 sequence is CASSPFGGKGQETQYF. For the CDR3, the DNA is TGTGCCAGCTCACCATTTGGCGGGAAGGGCCAAGAGACCCAGTACTTC.

This clonotype has a handful of counts. The gene calls are TRBV7-2 and TRBJ1-2; D is uncertain. Trimming cost V 2 bases and J 7 bases, with 14 bases left between them. The V gene's germline CDR1 is SGHTA and CDR2 FQGNSA. The CDR3 loop spans 14 amino acids. The CDR3, as DNA: TGTGCCAGCAGCTTATCCAGCCCTGGCCGTGGCTACACCTTC. It encodes CASSLSSPGRGYTF.

V gene TRBV6-6 combines with J gene TRBJ1-5; unclear D gene. The V end lost 8 bases, the J end lost 0 bases, and 8 bases lay between the germline ends. This CDR3 has 13 residues. Per the germline V gene, CDR1 is MNHNY and CDR2 is SVGAGI (reference sequence). Written as DNA, the CDR3 is TGTGCCAGCGTCCGTAATAGCAATCAGCCCCAGCATTTT. This translates into CASVRNSNQPQHF.

The chain couples TRBV15 to TRBJ2-5; D gene unclear. Germline lookup yields CDR1 LNHNV and CDR2 YYDKDF (reference sequence). V was trimmed by 5 bases and J by 3 bases, leaving 19 bases between them. The CDR3 spans 16 residues. CDR3 in amino acids: CATSAGTGRSKETQYF. CDR3 coding DNA: TGTGCCACCAGCGCCGGCACCGGCAGATCAAAAGAGACCCAGTACTTC.

Note on this clonotype: A much larger clone lies one base from this, so it may be a read error. The gene calls are TRBV4-2 and TRBJ2-1, with D perhaps TRBD1 (6 bases). This CDR3 is built from 15 residues. V lost 3 bases and J 13 bases, leaving 22 bases between the germline ends. Germline V gene sequence: CDR1 LGHNA, CDR2 YNFKEQ. CDR3 protein: CASSQPQGFGETQFF. As DNA, the CDR3 is TGTGCCAGCAGCCAGCCACAGGGCTTTGGGGAGACCCAGTTCTTC.

This chain joins TRBV12-3 or TRBV12-4 and TRBJ1-5; D gene ambiguous. This CDR3 has 15 amino acids. V was clipped by 5 bases and J by 2 bases, with 13 bases between them. The CDR3 loop reads CASSPYLLGNQPQHF. In DNA form, the CDR3 reads TGTGCCAGCAGTCCCTACCTACTAGGCAATCAGCCCCAGCATTTT.

The V call is TRBV5-1, the J call TRBJ1-1; no clear D gene. Trimming took 0 bases from V and 7 from J, leaving 10 bases between them. The CDR3 contains 13 residues. CDR1 and CDR2 (germline): SGHRS, YFSETQ. The CDR3 nucleotides read TGCGCCAGCAGCTTGGACGGAGGGTTTGAAGCTTTCTTT. It is translated as CASSLDGGFEAFF.

The chain employs TRBV29-1 and TRBJ2-5; 8 bases are shared with TRBD1. V gave up 4 bases and J gave up 11 bases; unmatched junction bases: 15. There are 14 residues in the CDR3. Germline V gene lookup returns CDR1 SQVTM and CDR2 ANQGSEA. For the CDR3, the DNA is TGCAGCGTTGCCCAAGGGGCAGGGGGCAATGAGCAGTACTTC. It yields the protein CSVAQGAGGNEQYF.

Remarks on this clonotype: Germline is not matched at one junction end, which may reflect a read error. V and J are TRBV4-3 and TRBJ1-2, with unresolved D. This CDR3 is 15 amino acids long. Germline V CDR1 and CDR2: LGHNA, YSLEER. The CDR3: CASSQVTVASDGNTF. DNA of the CDR3: TGCGCCAGCAGCCAAGTAACAGTCGCGAGTGATGGCAACACCTTC.

This clonotype was detected only once. The chain employs TRBV2 and TRBJ1-1, with D perhaps matching TRBD1 (5 bases). Germline V gene data show CDR1 as SNHLY and CDR2 as FYNNEI. The CDR3 extends over 11 amino acids. Trimming pared 8 bases from V and 6 bases from J, leaving 10 bases between. The CDR3 DNA sequence: TGTGCCAGCTGGCAGGGCGCTGAAGCTTTCTTT. It is translated as CASWQGAEAFF.

The chain joins TRBV5-1 to TRBJ2-5, with 7 bases fitting TRBD2. J lost 4 bases, V lost 7 bases, and 10 bases had no gene match. Germline V gene sequence: CDR1 SGHRS, CDR2 YFSETQ. This CDR3 is 14 amino acids long. CDR3 residues: CASSSTSLGETQYF. The DNA of the CDR3 is TGCGCCAGCTCGTCGACTAGCTTAGGAGAGACCCAGTACTTC. Together with reference TRBV5-1 and TRBJ2-5, the CDR3 gives the full variable domain: KAGVTQTPRYLIKTRGQQVTLSCSPISGHRSVSWYQQTPGQGLQFLFEYFSETQRNKGNFPGRFSGRQFSNSRSEMNVSTLELGDSALYLCASSSTSLGETQYFGPGTRLLVL.

J is TRBJ2-4 and V is TRBV6-5; 7 bases are a match to TRBD2. CDR3 size: 14 residues. CDR1 and CDR2 from the germline V gene are MNHEY and SVGAGI. Trimming at V came to 7 bases and at J to 8 bases, leaving 11 bases not matched to a gene. CDR3 protein: CASTLREGSDIQYF. As DNA, the CDR3 is TGTGCCAGCACCCTGAGGGAGGGGTCGGACATTCAGTACTTC.

This clonotype was counted once. The chain joins TRBV20-1 to TRBJ2-5, with 9 bases fitting TRBD1. J lost 1 base, V lost 6 bases, and 12 bases had no gene match. Germline V lookup: CDR1 DFQATT, CDR2 SNEGSKA (reference sequence). This CDR3 contains 16 residues. DNA for the CDR3: TGCAGTGCCAGCAAACTGGGACAGGGCTTCCAAGAGACCCAGTACTTC. This gives the protein CSASKLGQGFQETQYF.

The chain recombines TRBV7-2 with TRBJ2-7; 9 positions agree with TRBD2. J was trimmed by 3 bases and V by 6 bases; bases with no gene match: 15. This CDR3 comprises 17 residues. Per germline, CDR1 SGHTA and CDR2 FQGNSA. CDR3 loop: CASSLGGGANLGYEQYF. CDR3 in DNA: TGTGCCAGCAGTTTGGGCGGGGGGGCGAATTTGGGCTACGAGCAGTACTTC.

The chain carries TRBV29-1 and TRBJ2-3; maybe TRBD2 (6 bases). V lost 3 bases to trimming and J lost 2 bases, with 9 bases between them. This CDR3 contains 13 residues. Germline values: CDR1 SQVTM, CDR2 ANQGSEA. CDR3 DNA sequence: TGCAGCGTTGAGGGCGGGGTCACAGATACGCAGTATTTT. Its translation is CSVEGGVTDTQYF.

This clonotype was detected once. This chain uses TRBV6-8 with TRBJ2-1, with D possibly TRBD1 on 5 matching bases. Trimming took off 5 bases at V and 3 bases at J, with 17 bases between the two ends. Per the germline V gene, CDR1 is MNHGY and CDR2 is SAAAGT. The CDR3 covers 16 residues. In nucleotides, the CDR3 is TGTGCCAGCAGTCACTTCGAAGGGGATGTCTACAATGAGCAGTTCTTC. Translating gives CASSHFEGDVYNEQFF.

This clonotype was detected only a few times. The CDR3 region is CSASPLGANDEQFF. DNA of the CDR3: TGCAGTGCTAGCCCGCTAGGGGCCAACGATGAGCAGTTCTTC. The chain has TRBV20-1 and TRBJ2-1; possible D gene TRBD1, 5 bases. Per the germline V gene, CDR1 is DFQATT and CDR2 is SNEGSKA (reference sequence). V lost 3 bases and J lost 8, with 17 bases in between. CDR3 length equals 14 residues.

This clonotype occurred once. The rearrangement joins TRBV5-5 to TRBJ2-7, with D unresolved. Germline V gene sequence: CDR1 SGHKS, CDR2 YYEKEE (reference sequence). The CDR3 has 14 residues. Trimming cost V 0 bases and J 3 bases, with 10 bases left between them. The CDR3 protein is CASSLGLRIYEQYF. Written as DNA, the CDR3 is TGTGCCAGCAGCTTGGGTCTCAGGATCTACGAGCAGTACTTC.

This rearrangement joins TRBV28 to TRBJ2-1, with TRBD1 matching 9 bases. Germline values: CDR1 MDHEN, CDR2 SYDVKM. The V and J ends lost 2 bases and 10 bases, in that order; junction bases with no gene match: 9. This CDR3 is 15 amino acids long. The CDR3 protein is CASSLQGTGPDEQFF. In DNA form, the CDR3 reads TGTGCCAGCAGTTTACAGGGGACAGGGCCGGACGAGCAGTTCTTC. Looking up the rest from reference TRBV28 and TRBJ2-1 gives the full variable domain: DVKVTQSSRYLVKRTGEKVFLECVQDMDHENMFWYRQDPGLGLRLIYFSYDVKMKEKGDIPEGYSVSREKKERFSLILESASTNQTSMYLCASSLQGTGPDEQFFGPGTRLTVL.

This clonotype appeared a single time. V and J are TRBV25-1 and TRBJ1-6; D perhaps matches TRBD1 (6 bases). CDR1 is MGHDK, CDR2 SYGVNS, per germline. This CDR3 spans 14 amino acids. Trimming pared 7 bases from V and 11 bases from J, leaving 18 bases between. The CDR3 DNA follows: TGTGCCAGCATCCCCAATCGGGGGGCGACACCCCTCCACTTT. The encoded protein is CASIPNRGATPLHF.